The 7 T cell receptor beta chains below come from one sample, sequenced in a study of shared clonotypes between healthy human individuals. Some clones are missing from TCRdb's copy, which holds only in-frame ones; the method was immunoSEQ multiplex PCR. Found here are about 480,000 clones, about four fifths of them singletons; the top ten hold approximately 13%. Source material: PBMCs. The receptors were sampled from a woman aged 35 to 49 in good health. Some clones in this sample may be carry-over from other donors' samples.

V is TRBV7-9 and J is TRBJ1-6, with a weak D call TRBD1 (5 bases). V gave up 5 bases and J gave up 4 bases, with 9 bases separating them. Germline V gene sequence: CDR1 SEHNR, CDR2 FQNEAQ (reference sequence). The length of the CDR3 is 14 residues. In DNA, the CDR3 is TGTGCCAGCAGCCGCGGGGGTTATAATTCACCCCTCCACTTT. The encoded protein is CASSRGGYNSPLHF.

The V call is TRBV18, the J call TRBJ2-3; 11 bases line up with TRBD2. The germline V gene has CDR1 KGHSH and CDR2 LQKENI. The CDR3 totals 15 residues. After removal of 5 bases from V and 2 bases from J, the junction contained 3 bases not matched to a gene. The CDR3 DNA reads TGTGCCAGCTCAGCACTAGCGGGGGACACAGATACGCAGTATTTT. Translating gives CASSALAGDTDTQYF.

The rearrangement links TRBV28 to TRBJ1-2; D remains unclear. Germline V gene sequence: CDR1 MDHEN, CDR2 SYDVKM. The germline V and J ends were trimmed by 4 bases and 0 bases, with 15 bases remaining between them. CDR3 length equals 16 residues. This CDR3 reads CASSSLFTVPNYGYTF. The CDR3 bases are TGTGCCAGCAGTTCCCTTTTTACAGTTCCTAACTATGGCTACACCTTC.

CDR3: CASSERGTNYGYTF. Here the CDR3 DNA reads TGCGCCAGCAGTGAGAGGGGGACCAACTATGGCTACACCTTC. J is TRBJ1-2 and V is TRBV10-2; possible D gene TRBD1, 6 bases. The germline V and J ends were trimmed by 2 bases and 2 bases, with 9 bases remaining between them. Germline V gives CDR1 WSHSY, CDR2 SAAADI. The CDR3 consists of 14 residues.

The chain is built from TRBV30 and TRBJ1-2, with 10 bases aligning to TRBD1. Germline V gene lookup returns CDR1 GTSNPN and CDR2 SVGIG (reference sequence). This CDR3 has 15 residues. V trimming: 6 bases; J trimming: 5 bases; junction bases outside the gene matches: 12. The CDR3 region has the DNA TGTGCCTGCCAGCCCCCGGGACAGGGGTGGTATGGCTACACCTTC. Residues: CACQPPGQGWYGYTF.

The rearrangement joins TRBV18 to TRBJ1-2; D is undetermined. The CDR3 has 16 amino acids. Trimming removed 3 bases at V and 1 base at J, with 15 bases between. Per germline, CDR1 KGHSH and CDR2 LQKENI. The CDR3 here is CASSPELDLGNYGYTF. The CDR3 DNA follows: TGTGCCAGCTCACCGGAATTGGACCTCGGTAACTATGGCTACACCTTC.

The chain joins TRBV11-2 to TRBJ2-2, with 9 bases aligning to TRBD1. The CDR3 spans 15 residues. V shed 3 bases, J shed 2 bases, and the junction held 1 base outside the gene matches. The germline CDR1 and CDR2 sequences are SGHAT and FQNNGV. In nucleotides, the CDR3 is TGTGCCAGCAGCTTTACAGGGGGCAACACCGGGGAGCTGTTTTTT. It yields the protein CASSFTGGNTGELFF.